This TCR beta chain was sequenced for a study of cytomegalovirus exposure and HLA in healthy donors. General study points: Listed as cytomegalovirus-associated were 150 or so TCR beta chains. High specificity and sensitivity for cytomegalovirus status were reported for the classifier. That first-cohort TCR clusters tended to co-occur in the 95 to 150 validation repertoires was found in a later analysis.

Data came from immunoSEQ multiplex PCR; TCRdb stores just in-frame clones and leaves some out. The data show hundreds of thousands of clones, roughly 89% seen once. Separate from the roughly 700-subject first cohort was the approximately 120-subject validation cohort, to which the donors belonged. Trimming shortened V by 5 bases and J by 2 bases, and 9 bases separated the two germline ends. In germline, CDR1 is LNHNV, CDR2 YYDKDF (reference sequence). This CDR3 has 13 amino acids. Remarks on this clone: Its antigen is still unknown.

The TCR originated in a man aged 18 to 29 in good health and CMV-seronegative. The specimen sequenced was PBMCs. The chain carries TRBV15 and TRBJ1-1; TRBD1 is a possible D gene (6 bases). The DNA of the CDR3 is TGTGCCACCAGCGGACAGCCTAACACTGAAGCTTTCTTT. Its protein is CATSGQPNTEAFF. Full variable domain (outside the CDR3, taken from reference TRBV15 and TRBJ1-1): DAMVIQNPRYQVTQFGKPVTLSCSQTLNHNVMYWYQQKSSQAPKLLFHYYDKDFNNEADTPDNFQSRRPNTSFCFLDIRSPGLGDTAMYLCATSGQPNTEAFFGQGTRLTVV.